The source of this TCR beta chain is a study of CD8+CD57+ T cells in acquired aplastic anemia (dated by TCRdb to about 2018). Turning to the overall study: Extracted DNA from sorted CD4+ and CD8+ cells averaged approximately 3 ug, ranging from about 0.18 to 27.4 ug. CD8+CD57+ expansion was defined as frequency above the mean frequency observed in healthy subjects. What the authors observed across the whole study: Although around 30 CD8+ CDR3 sequences were shared by patients and controls, these sequences appeared highly expressed in patients and within the immunodominant clones of patients. CD8+ Simpson's diversity did not differ significantly between patients and healthy controls (P=0.060).

Flow cytometry had shown CD8+CD57+ cell expansion in the patients selected for sequencing. Every patient had a diagnosis of severe acquired aplastic anemia based on International Study of Aplastic Anemia and Agranulocytosis and Camitta criteria. Patients had received no therapy at the time of blood sampling. In this study, sorted CD4+ and CD8+ T cells from the blood of healthy subjects and of severe aplastic anemia patients had their TCR repertoires deep-sequenced. Patients were enrolled under clinicaltrials.gov protocols 00001620, 01623167, 00001397, 00071045, 00081523 and 00961064 in the USA. Ficoll-Paque density gradient centrifugation was used to isolate peripheral blood mononuclear cells. CD4+ and CD8+ T cells were sorted by FACS or magnetic beads before DNA extraction. On this clonotype itself: The clone's antigen remains unknown. No base quality values were provided; no much bigger clone lies one nucleotide off.

TCR beta VDJ combination and CDR3 sequence profiling used genomic DNA as the template. An Illumina HiSeq 2000 was used for TCR repertoire sequencing. The original methods were these. TRBV/TRBJ rearrangement plots, CDR3 size and DJ length profiles, and Simpson's diversity index were used to assess repertoires. Whichever DNA sequence was most abundant in the deep sequencing data was defined as the immunodominant clone. CDR3 amino acid sequences were checked for sharing across subjects and were also compared against the VDJdb database and published repertoires. The public reads were reprocessed in TCRdb via fastp at Q25 and MiXCR, keeping in-frame beta chains. CDR3 protein duplicates are merged, each entry listing the most common genes and DNA. The V and J calls come from TCRdb's annotation, not from the publication. The sample profile shows 120,000 or so distinct CDR3 sequences; roughly 40% of them were found once. The ten biggest clones cover over 2% of the sample.

V loses 0 bases at its end and J loses 4 bases; junction bases beyond the gene matches: 17. CDR1 and CDR2 are read off the germline V gene (reference sequence) as MNHEY and SMNVEV. From its cysteine to its phenylalanine, the CDR3 spans 19 amino acids. Only the CDR3 region is kept as DNA, spanning 57 bases read in frame from base 1. Sequenced sample: sorted CD4+, CD8+, or CD8+CD57+ T cells (not recorded which) from PBMCs. The receptor was derived from a human donor with aplastic anemia. The rearrangement combines TRBV27 with TRBJ2-7; 8 nucleotides in the junction match TRBD1. The CDR3 loop reads CASSLSRQGAPFSRYEQYF. The DNA sequence is TGTGCCAGCAGTTTATCGAGGCAGGGGGCTCCATTTTCCCGATACGAGCAGTACTTC.